These T cell receptor beta chains were read from a single sample in a study of cytomegalovirus exposure and HLA in healthy donors. Profiling relied on immunoSEQ multiplex PCR, and the TCRdb table lists in-frame clones only, not all of them. This table has over 110,000 clones, 70% to 85% appearing once. Sequences were obtained from PBMCs. Receptors originate from a male donor in good health and CMV-seronegative. CDR3s include the opening cysteine and the closing phenylalanine or tryptophan. D genes are given only for firm matches. Size is omitted from some rows. Given values are once, few, many or a class for expanded clones.

16	NA	NA	TRBJ1-5	TRBV10-3	TGTGCCATCAGTCCTCAGGAGGTCGATAGCAATCAGCCCCAGCATTTT	CAISPQEVDSNQPQHF
14	NA	few	TRBJ1-3	TRBV2	TGTGCCAGTTCCCCAAGCGGCTCTGGAAACACCATATATTTT	CASSPSGSGNTIYF
13	NA	NA	TRBJ1-5	TRBV25-1	NA	CASSDWRALHQHF
16	TRBD1	NA	TRBJ1-5	TRBV6-5	TGTGCCAGCAGTTACTCGATGAATACAGGGGTATGGCCCCAGCATTTT	CASSYSMNTGVWPQHF
16	TRBD2	NA	TRBJ2-7	TRBV14	TGTGCCAGCAGCCCCCGGATAGCGGGAGGGCCGGCCGAGCAGTACTTC	CASSPRIAGGPAEQYF
13	NA	NA	TRBJ1-1	TRBV7-3	TGTGCCAGCAGCTACGGGGGGGGCACTCAAGCTTTCTTT	CASSYGGGTQAFF
14	TRBD2	once	TRBJ2-7	TRBV7-9	TGTGCCAGCAGCCTCCAGGGAGGGACCTACGAGCAGTACTTC	CASSLQGGTYEQYF
14	TRBD2	NA	TRBJ2-7	TRBV27	TGTGCCAGCAGCCTGAGCGGGAGGACCTACGAGCAGTACTTC	CASSLSGRTYEQYF
15	NA	NA	TRBJ2-7	TRBV5-8	TGTGCCAGCAGCTTGGAAAGGGGAACAGCCTACGAGCAGTACTTC	CASSLERGTAYEQYF
15	NA	NA	TRBJ1-5	TRBV19	TGTGCCAGTACCATTACAGGGTTCAGCAATCAGCCCCAGCATTTT	CASTITGFSNQPQHF
16	TRBD2	NA	TRBJ2-5	TRBV5-1	TGCGCCAGCAGCCCGGGACTAGCGGGAGTGAAAGAGACCCAGTACTTC	CASSPGLAGVKETQYF
16	TRBD1	NA	TRBJ2-7	TRBV7-4	TGTGCCAGCAGCAATTGGGGGGACAGGGTTTCCTACGAGCAGTACTTC	CASSNWGDRVSYEQYF
14	NA	NA	TRBJ2-3	TRBV14	TGTGCCAGCAGCCAAGGATCAGGTTTTGATACGCAGTATTTT	CASSQGSGFDTQYF
15	TRBD2	once	TRBJ2-3	TRBV2	TGTGCCAGCAGTGATGGGACTAGCCCTACAGATACGCAGTATTTT	CASSDGTSPTDTQYF
15	TRBD2	NA	TRBJ2-7	TRBV4-2	TGTGCCAGCAGCCAAGAGGGGGGGTACTCCTACGAGCAGTACTTC	CASSQEGGYSYEQYF
14	NA	NA	TRBJ1-1	TRBV9	TGTGCCAGCAGCGTAGTTTCGGGTGGCACTGAAGCTTTCTTT	CASSVVSGGTEAFF
14	NA	NA	TRBJ1-6	TRBV15	TGTGCCACCAGCGAGCCAGGGGCAAATTCACCCCTCCACTTT	CATSEPGANSPLHF
16	TRBD2	NA	TRBJ2-1	TRBV25-1	TGTGCCAGCAGTGAATATGGACTAGCGGGATACAATGAGCAGTTCTTC	CASSEYGLAGYNEQFF
12	NA	NA	TRBJ1-4	TRBV5-4	TGTGCCAGCAGCTCGGGTGGTGAAAAACTGTTTTTT	CASSSGGEKLFF
18	NA	NA	TRBJ2-1	TRBV12-1	TGTGCCAGCAGCTCAGGTCGGACTGCAAGCGGGGGATACAATGAGCAGTTCTTC	CASSSGRTASGGYNEQFF
16	NA	NA	TRBJ2-7	TRBV10-3	TGTGCCATCAGTGAGTTGAGACAGTCCCTCGCCTACGAGCAGTACTTC	CAISELRQSLAYEQYF
17	TRBD2	NA	TRBJ2-1	TRBV7-9	TGTGCCAGCACCCTATTTCCGGGACTAGGACCCTACAATGAGCAGTTCTTC	CASTLFPGLGPYNEQFF
15	TRBD1	NA	TRBJ2-2	TRBV5-1	TGCGCCAGCAGCATGCTGGGGACAGGCGAAGAGGGGCTGTTTTTT	CASSMLGTGEEGLFF
13	NA	NA	TRBJ2-1	TRBV9	TGTGCCAGCACTGACTCAATATACAATGAGCAGTTCTTC	CASTDSIYNEQFF
15	NA	NA	TRBJ2-6	TRBV28	TGTGCCAGCAGTTATACATCCTCTGGGGCCAACGTCCTGACTTTC	CASSYTSSGANVLTF
14	NA	NA	TRBJ2-7	TRBV6-5	TGTGCCAGCAGTTTGACTAGTGAAGGCTACGAGCAGTACTTC	CASSLTSEGYEQYF
17	TRBD2	NA	TRBJ2-3	TRBV9	TGTGCCAGCAGCCCTCCCTTAGCGGGATCTAGCACAGATACGCAGTATTTT	CASSPPLAGSSTDTQYF
13	NA	few	TRBJ1-1	TRBV4-1	TGCGCCAGCAGGAGAGGCATGAACACTGAAGCTTTCTTT	CASRRGMNTEAFF
13	NA	once	TRBJ1-4	TRBV7-3	TGTGCCAGCAGCCTAAACAGGGATGAAAAACTGTTTTTT	CASSLNRDEKLFF
11	NA	NA	TRBJ2-2	TRBV30	TGTGCTGGAGACTACACCGGGGAGCTGTTTTTT	CAGDYTGELFF
15	TRBD2	NA	TRBJ2-2	TRBV7-2	TGTGCCAGCAGCTTTCTAGCGGGAGAAACCGGGGAGCTGTTTTTT	CASSFLAGETGELFF
16	NA	NA	TRBJ2-1	TRBV5-1	TGCGCCAGCAGCTTGGTAGGGGGAAGTTCCTACAATGAGCAGTTCTTC	CASSLVGGSSYNEQFF
13	NA	NA	TRBJ1-4	TRBV6-5	TGTGCCAGCACCCTCCCCTCCGGTGAAAAACTGTTTTTT	CASTLPSGEKLFF
15	NA	NA	TRBJ2-5	TRBV11-3	TGTGCCAGCAGCTTAGGTGTAAGAGAGCAAGAGACCCAGTACTTC	CASSLGVREQETQYF
13	NA	few	TRBJ2-7	TRBV10-1	TGCGCCAGCAGCGGGGGACTCTCCTACGAGCAGTACTTC	CASSGGLSYEQYF
18	TRBD2	NA	TRBJ2-1	TRBV30	TGTGCCTGCCTACCTCCGGGACTAGCCGCCCTTTCCTACAATGAGCAGTTCTTC	CACLPPGLAALSYNEQFF
16	TRBD2	NA	TRBJ2-1	TRBV11-2	TGTGCCAGCAGCTTACTCTCGGCGACTAGCAACAATGAGCAGTTCTTC	CASSLLSATSNNEQFF
13	TRBD2	NA	TRBJ2-6	TRBV5-6	TGTGCCAGCAGCTCACGACTAGCACGCGTCCTGACTTTC	CASSSRLARVLTF
17	TRBD2	NA	TRBJ2-1	TRBV7-9	TGTGCCAGCAGGGGGACTAGCGGTCAGAGCTCCTACAATGAGCAGTTCTTC	CASRGTSGQSSYNEQFF
15	TRBD2	NA	TRBJ2-1	TRBV5-1	TGCGCCAGCAGCTTGCTAAGCGGGATAGCCAATGAGCAGTTCTTC	CASSLLSGIANEQFF
14	NA	NA	TRBJ1-1	TRBV4-3	TGCGCCAGCAGCCAAGTCGAAGGAGACACTGAAGCTTTCTTT	CASSQVEGDTEAFF
14	NA	NA	TRBJ2-5	TRBV10-3	TGTGCCATCAGTGAAGGCAGGGTTCAAGAGACCCAGTACTTC	CAISEGRVQETQYF
15	TRBD2	NA	TRBJ2-1	TRBV18	TGTGCCAGCTCACTTCTAGCGGCGACTTACAATGAGCAGTTCTTC	CASSLLAATYNEQFF
15	NA	NA	TRBJ2-7	TRBV28	TGTGCCAGCAGTGTCCTACCGGGGACAAGGGGCGAGCAGTACTTC	CASSVLPGTRGEQYF
13	NA	few	TRBJ2-4	TRBV19	TGTGCCAGTAGTATCTTCGGCAGGCGCATTCAGTACTTC	CASSIFGRRIQYF
14	TRBD2	NA	TRBJ2-3	TRBV30	TGTGCCTGGGGGACTAGCGGGAATTCAGATACGCAGTATTTT	CAWGTSGNSDTQYF
16	NA	NA	TRBJ1-2	TRBV28	TGTGCCAGCAGTCCCTTTCCCCAACAGGAGCTCTATGGCTACACCTTC	CASSPFPQQELYGYTF
13	NA	NA	TRBJ2-5	TRBV27	TGTGCCAGCAGTCGGCGGGACCAAGAGACCCAGTACTTC	CASSRRDQETQYF
15	TRBD2	NA	TRBJ2-3	TRBV9	TGTGCCAGCAACAGAGCGGGAGTCTCGGCAGATACGCAGTATTTT	CASNRAGVSADTQYF
14	NA	NA	TRBJ1-2	TRBV28	TGTGCCAGCAGTTTAGGGCAGGCTTACTATGGCTACACCTTC	CASSLGQAYYGYTF
14	TRBD1	few	TRBJ1-5	TRBV5-1	TGCGCCAGCAGCTTGGGGGACAGCCATCAGCCCCAGCATTTT	CASSLGDSHQPQHF
14	TRBD2	NA	TRBJ2-1	TRBV5-1	TGCGCCAGCAGCACGGGACTAGCGGGAGTGTCTCAGTTCTTC	CASSTGLAGVSQFF
14	NA	NA	TRBJ2-4	TRBV9	TGTGCCAGCAGCGTAGGCGGACTCCAAAACATTCAGTACTTC	CASSVGGLQNIQYF
16	NA	NA	TRBJ2-1	TRBV7-6	TGTGCCAGCAGCTTAGAGGGGGGAGGGCCTAACAATGAGCAGTTCTTC	CASSLEGGGPNNEQFF
15	NA	once	TRBJ2-7	TRBV7-2	TGTGCCAGCAGCTTAGGGGCTAGCGCCTCCTACGAGCAGTACTTC	CASSLGASASYEQYF
12	NA	NA	TRBJ1-2	TRBV2	TGTGCCAGCATCGGGGAGAACTATGGCTACACCTTC	CASIGENYGYTF
13	NA	many	TRBJ2-5	TRBV6-1	TGTGCCAGCAGCCCCGCCGAGGAGGAGACCCAGTACTTC	CASSPAEEETQYF
13	NA	few	TRBJ2-5	TRBV7-3	TGTGCCAGCAGCCAAAACCCCGGGGAGACCCAGTACTTC	CASSQNPGETQYF